Described below is a single TCR beta chain sequence and its context. Antigen: not known. After removal of 6 bases from V and 6 bases from J, the junction contained 7 bases not matched to a gene. The germline V gene has CDR1 MNHNS and CDR2 SASEGT. The CDR3 has 14 amino acids. The data stem from a study of T cells in narcolepsy. The study's findings and limits: Healthy controls reportedly lacked the autoreactive clonotypes serially found in patients' blood.

Data came from immunoSEQ multiplex PCR; TCRdb stores just in-frame clones and leaves some out. The sample records tens of thousands of clones, about nine tenths being singletons. The rearrangement joins TRBV6-1 to TRBJ1-5; 8 bases agree with TRBD1. This receptor was taken from a human donor with narcolepsy. The sample comprised CD45RA- memory CD4+ T cells from PBMCs. Written as DNA, the CDR3 is TGTGCCAGCAGGGACAGGGCCGGGGGTCAGCCCCAGCATTTT. This encodes CASRDRAGGQPQHF.